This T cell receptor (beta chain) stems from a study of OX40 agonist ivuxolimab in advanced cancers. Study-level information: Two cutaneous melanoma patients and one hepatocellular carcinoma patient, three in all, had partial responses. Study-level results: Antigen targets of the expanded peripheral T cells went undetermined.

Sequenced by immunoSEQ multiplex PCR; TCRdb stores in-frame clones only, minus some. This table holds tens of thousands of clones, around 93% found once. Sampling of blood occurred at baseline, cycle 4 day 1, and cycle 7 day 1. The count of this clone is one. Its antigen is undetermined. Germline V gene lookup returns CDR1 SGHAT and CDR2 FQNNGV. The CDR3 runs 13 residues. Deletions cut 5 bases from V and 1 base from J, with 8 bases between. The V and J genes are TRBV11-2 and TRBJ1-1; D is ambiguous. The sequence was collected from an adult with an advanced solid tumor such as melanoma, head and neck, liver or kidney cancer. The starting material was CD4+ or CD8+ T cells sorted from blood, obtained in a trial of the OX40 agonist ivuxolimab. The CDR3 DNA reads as TGTGCCAGCAGCGGAGGGTCGAACACTGAAGCTTTCTTT. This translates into CASSGGSNTEAFF.